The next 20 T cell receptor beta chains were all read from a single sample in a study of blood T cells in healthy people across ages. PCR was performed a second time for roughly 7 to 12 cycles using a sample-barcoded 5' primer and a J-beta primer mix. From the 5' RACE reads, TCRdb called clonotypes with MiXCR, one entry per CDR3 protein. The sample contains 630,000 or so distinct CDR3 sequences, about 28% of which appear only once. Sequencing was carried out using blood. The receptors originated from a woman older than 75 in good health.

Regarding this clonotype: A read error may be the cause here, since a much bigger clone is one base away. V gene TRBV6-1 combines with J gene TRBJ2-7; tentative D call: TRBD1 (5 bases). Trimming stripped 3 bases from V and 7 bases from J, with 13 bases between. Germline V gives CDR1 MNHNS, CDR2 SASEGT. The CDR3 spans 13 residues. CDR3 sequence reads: CASSEGPLGEQYF. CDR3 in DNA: TGTGCCAGCAGTGAGGGGCCGCTCGGTGAGCAGTACTTC.

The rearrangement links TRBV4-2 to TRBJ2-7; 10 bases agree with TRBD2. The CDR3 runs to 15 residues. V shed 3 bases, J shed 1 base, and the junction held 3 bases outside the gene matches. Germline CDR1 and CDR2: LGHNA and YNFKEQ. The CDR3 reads CASSHGTSESYEQYF. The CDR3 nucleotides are TGTGCCAGCAGCCATGGGACTAGCGAGTCCTACGAGCAGTACTTC.

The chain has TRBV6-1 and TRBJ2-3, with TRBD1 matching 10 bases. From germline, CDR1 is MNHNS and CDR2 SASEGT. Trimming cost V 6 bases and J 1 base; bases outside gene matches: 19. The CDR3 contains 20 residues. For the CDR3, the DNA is TGTGCCAGCAGCCAAACCGGGACAGGGGCTCGCCCATCCCGCACAGATACGCAGTATTTT. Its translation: CASSQTGTGARPSRTDTQYF.

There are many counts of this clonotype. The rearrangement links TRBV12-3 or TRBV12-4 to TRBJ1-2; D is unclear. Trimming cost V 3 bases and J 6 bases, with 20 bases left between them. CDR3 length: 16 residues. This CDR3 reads CASSLVVKVSMDGYTF. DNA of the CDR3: TGTGCCAGCAGTTTGGTAGTTAAGGTATCCATGGATGGCTACACCTTC.

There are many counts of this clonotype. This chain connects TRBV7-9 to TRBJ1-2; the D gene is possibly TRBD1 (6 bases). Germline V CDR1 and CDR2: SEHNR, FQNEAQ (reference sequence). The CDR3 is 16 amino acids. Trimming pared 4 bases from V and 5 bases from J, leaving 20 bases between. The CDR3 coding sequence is TGTGCCAGCAGCTCCTCTAGGGGGACACCTTCGTATGGCTACACCTTC. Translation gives CASSSSRGTPSYGYTF. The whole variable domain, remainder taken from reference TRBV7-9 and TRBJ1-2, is DTGVSQNPRHKITKRGQNVTFRCDPISEHNRLYWYRQTLGQGPEFLTYFQNEAQLEKSRLLSDRFSAERPKGSFSTLEIQRTEQGDSAMYLCASSSSRGTPSYGYTFGSGTRLTVV.

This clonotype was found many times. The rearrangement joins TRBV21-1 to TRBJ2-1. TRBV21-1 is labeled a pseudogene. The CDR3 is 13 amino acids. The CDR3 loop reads CASSKGNHREQFF. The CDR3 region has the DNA TGTGCCAGCAGCAAAGGGAACCACCGCGAGCAGTTCTTC.

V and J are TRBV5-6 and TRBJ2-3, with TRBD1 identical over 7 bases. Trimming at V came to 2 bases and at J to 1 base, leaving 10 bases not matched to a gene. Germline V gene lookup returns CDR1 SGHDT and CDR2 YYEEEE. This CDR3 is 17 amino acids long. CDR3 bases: TGTGCCAGCAGCTTCATCCCTTCCGGGACAGGCACAGATACGCAGTATTTT. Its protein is CASSFIPSGTGTDTQYF. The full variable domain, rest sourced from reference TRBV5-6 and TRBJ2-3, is DAGVTQSPTHLIKTRGQQVTLRCSPKSGHDTVSWYQQALGQGPQFIFQYYEEEERQRGNFPDRFSGHQFPNYSSELNVNALLLGDSALYLCASSFIPSGTGTDTQYFGPGTRLTVL.

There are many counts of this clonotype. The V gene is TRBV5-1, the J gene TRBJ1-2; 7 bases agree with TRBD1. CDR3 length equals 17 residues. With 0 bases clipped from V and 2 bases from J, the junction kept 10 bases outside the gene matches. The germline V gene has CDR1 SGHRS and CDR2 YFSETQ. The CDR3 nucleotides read TGCGCCAGCAGCTTGGCGAGGACAGGAGTACTCAACTATGGCTACACCTTC. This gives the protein CASSLARTGVLNYGYTF.

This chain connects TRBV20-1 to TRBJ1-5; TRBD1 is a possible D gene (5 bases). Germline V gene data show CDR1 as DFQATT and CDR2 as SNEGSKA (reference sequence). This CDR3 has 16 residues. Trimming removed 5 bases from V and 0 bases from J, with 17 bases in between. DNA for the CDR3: TGCAGTGCTCCATCGGGGGGGGACTATAGCAATCAGCCCCAGCATTTT. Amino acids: CSAPSGGDYSNQPQHF.

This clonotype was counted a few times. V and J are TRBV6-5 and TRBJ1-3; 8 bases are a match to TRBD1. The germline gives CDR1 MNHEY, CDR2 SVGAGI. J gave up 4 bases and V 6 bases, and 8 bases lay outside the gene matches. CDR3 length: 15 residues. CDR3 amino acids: CASRTTGARGNTIYF. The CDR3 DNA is TGTGCCAGCAGAACGACAGGGGCAAGGGGAAACACCATATATTTT.

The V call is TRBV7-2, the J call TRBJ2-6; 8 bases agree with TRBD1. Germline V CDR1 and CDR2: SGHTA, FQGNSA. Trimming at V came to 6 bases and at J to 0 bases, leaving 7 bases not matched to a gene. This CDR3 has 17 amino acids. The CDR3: CASSRTGTPSGANVLTF. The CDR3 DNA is TGTGCCAGCAGTAGGACAGGGACTCCCTCTGGGGCCAACGTCCTGACTTTC.

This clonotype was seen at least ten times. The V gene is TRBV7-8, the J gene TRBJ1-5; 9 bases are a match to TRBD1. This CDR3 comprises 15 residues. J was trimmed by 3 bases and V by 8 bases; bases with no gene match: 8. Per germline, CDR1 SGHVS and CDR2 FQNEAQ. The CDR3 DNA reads TGTGCCAGCGCCTTTTGGGACAGGGACAATCAGCCCCAGCATTTT. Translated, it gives CASAFWDRDNQPQHF.

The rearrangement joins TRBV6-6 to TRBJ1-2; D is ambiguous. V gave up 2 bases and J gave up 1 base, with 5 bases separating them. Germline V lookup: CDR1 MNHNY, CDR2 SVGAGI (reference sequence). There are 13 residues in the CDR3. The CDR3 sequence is CASSYTDNYGYTF. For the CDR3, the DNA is TGTGCCAGCAGTTACACCGATAACTATGGCTACACCTTC.

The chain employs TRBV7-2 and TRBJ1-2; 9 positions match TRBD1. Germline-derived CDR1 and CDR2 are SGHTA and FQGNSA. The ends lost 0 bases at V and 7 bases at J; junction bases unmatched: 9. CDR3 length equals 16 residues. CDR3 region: CASSLARQGDEGGYTF. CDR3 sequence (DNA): TGTGCCAGCAGCTTAGCTAGACAGGGGGATGAAGGTGGCTACACCTTC.

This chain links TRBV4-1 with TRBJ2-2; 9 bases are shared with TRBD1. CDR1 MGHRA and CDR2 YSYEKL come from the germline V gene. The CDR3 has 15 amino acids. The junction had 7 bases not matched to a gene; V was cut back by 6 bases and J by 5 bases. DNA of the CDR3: TGCGCCAGCAGGGGACAGGGATTACGAACCGGGGAGCTGTTTTTT. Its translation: CASRGQGLRTGELFF.

CDR3 sequence (DNA): TGTGCCAGCAGCCCTGGGACAGCCAGAATATCAGAGACCCAGTACTTC. Its protein is CASSPGTARISETQYF. The V call is TRBV7-8, the J call TRBJ2-5; 7 nucleotides line up with TRBD1. CDR3 length: 16 amino acids. Germline V gene lookup returns CDR1 SGHVS and CDR2 FQNEAQ. The trim removed 5 bases at V and 4 bases at J, leaving 13 bases unmatched.

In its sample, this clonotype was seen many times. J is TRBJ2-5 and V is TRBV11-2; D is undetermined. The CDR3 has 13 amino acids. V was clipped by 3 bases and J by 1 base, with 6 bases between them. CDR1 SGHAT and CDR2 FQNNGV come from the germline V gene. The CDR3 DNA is TGTGCCAGCAGCTTTGGCGCCCAAGAGACCCAGTACTTC. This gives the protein CASSFGAQETQYF.

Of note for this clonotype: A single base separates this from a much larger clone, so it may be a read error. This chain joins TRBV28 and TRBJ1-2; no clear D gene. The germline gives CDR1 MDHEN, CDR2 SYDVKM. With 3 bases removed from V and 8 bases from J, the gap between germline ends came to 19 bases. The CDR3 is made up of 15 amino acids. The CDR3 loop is CASSFPFEGSNGYTF. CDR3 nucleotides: TGTGCCAGCAGTTTCCCCTTTGAAGGGAGCAACGGCTACACCTTC.

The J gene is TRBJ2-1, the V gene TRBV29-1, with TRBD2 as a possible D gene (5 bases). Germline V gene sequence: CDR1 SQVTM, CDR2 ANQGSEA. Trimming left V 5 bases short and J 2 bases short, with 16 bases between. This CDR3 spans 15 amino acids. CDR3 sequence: CSVISASRTYNEQFF. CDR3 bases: TGCAGCGTTATCTCGGCTAGCAGAACCTACAATGAGCAGTTCTTC.

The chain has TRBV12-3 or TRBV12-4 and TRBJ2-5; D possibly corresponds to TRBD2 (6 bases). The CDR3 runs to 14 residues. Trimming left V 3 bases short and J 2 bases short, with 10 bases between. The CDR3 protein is CASSFREVQETQYF. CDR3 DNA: TGTGCCAGCAGTTTTAGGGAGGTGCAAGAGACCCAGTACTTC.